Listed here are 17 T cell receptor beta chains from one sample, sequenced in a study of beta chain features in type 1 diabetes. Their antigens remain unidentified. Expressed TCRB transcripts were sequenced after all isolated RNA was converted to cDNA. The data were produced by immunoSEQ multiplex PCR, yet TCRdb's version contains in-frame clones alone and is incomplete. There are over 650,000 clones in the sample; 11% to 15% occur only once, and approximately 0.043% lies in the top ten. Whole-study findings and limits: Significant though moderate, a shortening of TCRB CDR3s appeared in all four CD4+ subsets of Type 1 diabetes patients.

The source material was naive CD4+ T cells from blood. The receptor source for this set is a man aged 18-30 years with type 1 diabetes.

V usage is TRBV10-3 and J usage is TRBJ2-7; no clear D. The CDR3 is 12 amino acids. CDR1 is ENHRY and CDR2 is SYGVKD in the germline V gene. V lost 6 bases and J 3 bases, leaving 9 bases between the germline ends. DNA for the CDR3: TGTGCCATCAGAACGACCCACTACGAGCAGTACTTC. Protein: CAIRTTHYEQYF.

In this sample, this clone turned up a few times. The rearrangement joins TRBV7-9 to TRBJ2-5; tentatively, D is TRBD2 (6 bases). CDR1 is SEHNR, CDR2 FQNEAQ, per germline (reference sequence). There are 13 residues in the CDR3. The V gene lost 5 bases and the J gene lost 4 bases, with 11 bases spanning the gap. The CDR3 loop reads CASSLLALETQYF. The CDR3 region has the DNA TGTGCCAGCAGCCTGCTAGCGTTAGAGACCCAGTACTTC.

The V gene is TRBV7-2, the J gene TRBJ2-7; D not resolved. CDR3 length equals 13 residues. Germline V lookup: CDR1 SGHTA, CDR2 FQGNSA. Trimming removed 5 bases from V and 6 bases from J, with 14 bases in between. The CDR3: CASSPQPATEQYF. CDR3 DNA sequence: TGTGCCAGCAGCCCACAACCCGCCACCGAGCAGTACTTC. The complete variable domain, with remaining parts taken from reference TRBV7-2 and TRBJ2-7, reads GAGVSQSPSNKVTEKGKDVELRCDPISGHTALYWYRQSLGQGLEFLIYFQGNSAPDKSGLPSDRFSAERTGGSVSTLTIQRTQQEDSAVYLCASSPQPATEQYFGPGTRLTVT.

J is TRBJ1-6 and V is TRBV2, with D perhaps matching TRBD1 (5 bases). The CDR3 loop spans 13 amino acids. Germline-derived CDR1 and CDR2 are SNHLY and FYNNEI. V lost 6 bases and J lost 11, with 14 bases in between. The CDR3 region is CASRGTFTAPLHF. CDR3 nucleotide sequence: TGTGCCAGCAGGGGGACCTTTACGGCACCCCTCCACTTT.

This clone came up once. The V and J genes are TRBV19 and TRBJ2-1, with 12 bases lining up with TRBD2. Germline lookup yields CDR1 LNHDA and CDR2 SQIVND (reference sequence). The CDR3 runs 15 residues. Trimming took 5 bases from V and 4 from J; bases not matched to a gene: 3. The CDR3 reads CASSPTSGGYNEQFF. CDR3 coding DNA: TGTGCCAGTAGTCCTACTAGCGGGGGGTACAATGAGCAGTTCTTC.

This clone was observed a handful of times. V gene TRBV9 combines with J gene TRBJ2-1, with a tentative D call TRBD2 (5 bases). Germline lookup yields CDR1 SGDLS and CDR2 YYNGEE. Between the trimmed V and J ends, which lost 0 bases and 4 bases, there was a span of 11 bases. CDR3 size: 15 residues. This CDR3 is CASSVDRPGYNEQFF. The CDR3 DNA reads as TGTGCCAGCAGCGTAGATCGCCCGGGGTACAATGAGCAGTTCTTC.

This clone was counted between two and nine times. The J gene is TRBJ2-7, the V gene TRBV29-1; the match to TRBD1 covers 7 bases. The J call could be wrong; TRBJ2-5 is a better fit for the DNA end. The CDR3 covers 16 residues. Germline-derived CDR1 and CDR2 are SQVTM and ANQGSEA. In nucleotides, the CDR3 is TGCAGCTGCACCATGGACAGGCGGCAGTACCAAGAGACCCAGTACTTC. Encoded protein: CSCTMDRRQYQETQYF.

This clone was observed a handful of times. The chain joins TRBV2 to TRBJ2-3; 9 bases line up with TRBD1. CDR3 size: 15 residues. V lost 4 bases, J lost 5 bases, and 7 bases stayed unmatched. Germline CDR1 SNHLY, CDR2 FYNNEI. In nucleotides, the CDR3 is TGTGCCAGCAGTGGAAGGGACAGGGAAGGAGATACGCAGTATTTT. This encodes CASSGRDREGDTQYF.

V and J are TRBV19 and TRBJ2-1; 14 positions match TRBD2. The length of the CDR3 is 17 residues. V was clipped by 7 bases and J by 9 bases; unmatched bases: 14. Germline V lookup: CDR1 LNHDA, CDR2 SQIVND (reference sequence). The CDR3 coding sequence is TGTGCCAGTAATCCCTATGGACTAGCGGGAGGTCGGGGTGAGCAGTTCTTC. It encodes CASNPYGLAGGRGEQFF. The full variable domain, its missing parts supplied by reference TRBV19 and TRBJ2-1, is DGGITQSPKYLFRKEGQNVTLSCEQNLNHDAMYWYRQDPGQGLRLIYYSQIVNDFQKGDIAEGYSVSREKKESFPLTVTSAQKNPTAFYLCASNPYGLAGGRGEQFFGPGTRLTVL.

This clone was found a few times. The rearrangement links TRBV5-1 to TRBJ2-1; 8 bases fit TRBD2. Germline assignment: CDR1 SGHRS and CDR2 YFSETQ. The CDR3 extends over 15 amino acids. V shed 4 bases, J shed 5 bases, and the junction held 8 bases outside the gene matches. The CDR3 is CASSDPRGGNNEQFF. The CDR3 DNA follows: TGCGCCAGCAGCGATCCCCGCGGGGGGAACAATGAGCAGTTCTTC. Supplemented by reference TRBV5-1 and TRBJ2-1, the full variable domain reads KAGVTQTPRYLIKTRGQQVTLSCSPISGHRSVSWYQQTPGQGLQFLFEYFSETQRNKGNFPGRFSGRQFSNSRSEMNVSTLELGDSALYLCASSDPRGGNNEQFFGPGTRLTVL.

The chain links TRBV28 to TRBJ1-3; tentative D call: TRBD1 (5 bases). Trimming stripped 8 bases from V and 4 bases from J, with 12 bases between. This CDR3 has 13 residues. CDR1 is MDHEN and CDR2 is SYDVKM in the germline V gene. The CDR3 protein is CASLRGVGNTIYF. CDR3 DNA: TGTGCCAGCCTGAGGGGAGTCGGAAACACCATATATTTT.

V is TRBV7-2 and J is TRBJ2-2; D gene uncertain. This CDR3 contains 16 residues. Germline-derived CDR1 and CDR2 are SGHTA and FQGNSA. The V and J ends lost 5 bases and 0 bases respectively, with 13 bases between them. The CDR3 protein is CASSDPALANTGELFF. Here the CDR3 DNA reads TGTGCCAGCAGCGATCCAGCACTCGCGAACACCGGGGAGCTGTTTTTT. The entire variable domain, with the rest obtained from reference TRBV7-2 and TRBJ2-2, is as follows: GAGVSQSPSNKVTEKGKDVELRCDPISGHTALYWYRQSLGQGLEFLIYFQGNSAPDKSGLPSDRFSAERTGGSVSTLTIQRTQQEDSAVYLCASSDPALANTGELFFGEGSRLTVL.

This clone has only a few counts. J is TRBJ1-6 and V is TRBV10-2; D is possibly TRBD1 (6 bases). The CDR3 loop spans 15 amino acids. Germline V gene data show CDR1 as WSHSY and CDR2 as SAAADI. V gave up 8 bases and J gave up 4 bases, with 15 bases separating them. CDR3 protein: CASVMSGAYNSPLHF. Here the CDR3 DNA reads TGCGCCAGCGTCATGTCAGGGGCGTATAATTCACCCCTCCACTTT.

The chain carries TRBV30 and TRBJ2-2; possible D gene TRBD2, 5 bases. The CDR3 length is 17 residues. Germline CDR1 GTSNPN, CDR2 SVGIG (reference sequence). V was shortened by 2 bases and J by 3 bases, with 19 bases between the two germline ends. This CDR3 reads CAWSPRWSGIYTGELFF. The CDR3 region has the DNA TGTGCCTGGAGTCCCCGGTGGTCCGGGATCTACACCGGGGAGCTGTTTTTT.

This clone was picked up a small number of times. The gene calls are TRBV28 and TRBJ1-4; D is ambiguous. The V gene lost 6 bases and the J gene lost 6 bases, with 14 bases spanning the gap. Germline V lookup: CDR1 MDHEN, CDR2 SYDVKM. The CDR3 loop spans 14 amino acids. CDR3 amino acids: CASRSGVVHEKLFF. The CDR3 DNA sequence: TGTGCCAGCAGATCCGGAGTCGTACATGAAAAACTGTTTTTT.

In its sample, this clone was seen a few times. This sequence joins TRBV5-6 and TRBJ2-7; a possible D gene is TRBD1 (6 bases). The V and J ends lost 2 bases and 2 bases respectively, with 11 bases between them. Germline CDR1 and CDR2: SGHDT and YYEEEE. The CDR3 length is 14 residues. CDR3 sequence reads: CASSLGQTTYEQYF. The CDR3, as DNA: TGTGCCAGCAGCTTAGGACAGACCACCTACGAGCAGTACTTC.

Only a few counts were recorded for this clone. The rearrangement links TRBV7-9 to TRBJ2-7, with D perhaps given as TRBD1 or TRBD2 (6 bases each). With 5 bases removed from V and 5 bases from J, the gap between germline ends came to 10 bases. Looked up from germline, CDR1 is SEHNR and CDR2 is FQNEAQ (reference sequence). The CDR3 covers 12 residues. As DNA, the CDR3 is TGTGCCAGCAGCCCAAGGGGGGACGAGCAGTACTTC. This translates into CASSPRGDEQYF.